One and the same sample provided the 6 T cell receptor beta chains below, sequenced in a study of blood T cells in healthy people across ages. The authors ran a second PCR of roughly 6 to 11 cycles using a sample-barcoded 5' primer and a J-beta primer mix. TCRdb re-analysed the 5' RACE reads in MiXCR, keeping a single row per CDR3 protein. The table has around 690,000 distinct CDR3 sequences, about 53% seen once. The sequenced sample consisted of blood. These receptor sequences come from a man between 60 and 70 years old in good health.

The CDR3 here is CSVEVTGHETQYF. CDR3 coding DNA: TGCAGCGTTGAAGTTACAGGGCACGAGACCCAGTACTTC. The rearrangement joins TRBV29-1 to TRBJ2-5, with D perhaps matching TRBD1 (6 bases). The CDR3 has 13 amino acids. Germline CDR1 reads SQVTM; CDR2 reads ANQGSEA. Trimming pared 1 base from V and 5 bases from J, leaving 11 bases between.

CDR3 nucleotides: TGCGCCAGCAGTGAACTAGCGGGGAGTAACAATGAGCAGTTCTTC. As protein: CASSELAGSNNEQFF. This chain connects TRBV10-2 to TRBJ2-1; 10 bases match TRBD2. V shed 3 bases, J shed 5 bases, and the junction held 4 bases outside the gene matches. Germline V gene sequence: CDR1 WSHSY, CDR2 SAAADI. CDR3 length: 15 amino acids.

This chain connects TRBV20-1 to TRBJ2-1, with D possibly being TRBD2 (5 bases). CDR3 size: 16 residues. Trimming removed 5 bases at V and 0 bases at J, with 17 bases between. Germline-derived CDR1 and CDR2 are DFQATT and SNEGSKA (reference sequence). CDR3 nucleotide sequence: TGCAGTGCTCGACGGGGTGGGCCAAGCTCCTACAATGAGCAGTTCTTC. Amino acid sequence: CSARRGGPSSYNEQFF.

This sequence joins TRBV7-2 and TRBJ2-7; D not resolved. The CDR3 runs 15 residues. The V end was cut by 2 bases, the J end by 5 bases, with 16 bases between. The germline V gene encodes CDR1 SGHTA and CDR2 FQGNSA. DNA for the CDR3: TGTGCCAGCAGCTTAATGGACGGTGGATCTGACGAGCAGTACTTC. It encodes CASSLMDGGSDEQYF.

A single count supports this clonotype. CDR3 in amino acids: CASGISYNEQFF. The CDR3 DNA follows: TGTGCCAGCGGGATTTCCTACAATGAGCAGTTCTTC. V is TRBV21-1 and J is TRBJ2-1. TRBV21-1 is recorded as a pseudogene. The CDR3 spans 12 residues.

This clonotype was found once. This rearrangement joins TRBV10-3 to TRBJ1-1; the D gene is possibly TRBD1 (5 bases). Germline CDR1 ENHRY, CDR2 SYGVKD. The CDR3 is 12 amino acids. The V end was cut by 10 bases, the J end by 4 bases, with 13 bases between. The CDR3 protein is CATRAGSTEAFF. The CDR3 DNA reads TGTGCCACCAGGGCCGGGAGCACTGAAGCTTTCTTT.